Included here is one T cell receptor beta chain sequence, with context. This sample stems from a study of blood T cell repertoires in COVID-19. Method: immunoSEQ multiplex PCR; TCRdb's copy keeps in-frame clones and lacks some. The sample has approximately 350,000 clones; roughly 90% are singletons. The CDR3 spans 16 residues. CDR1 is MDHEN and CDR2 is SYDVKM in the germline V gene. V lost 6 bases and J lost 2; bases outside the gene matches: 9. Each participant's cohort was designated according to participant-reported clinical history. What was sequenced was PBMCs or T cells enriched from blood (not recorded which). The gene calls are TRBV28 and TRBJ2-1; 8 bases agree with TRBD1. The sequence came from a woman between 25 and 40 years old who had recovered from COVID-19. CDR3 nucleotide sequence: TGTGCCAGCAGACCAAGGACAGGGTTCCCCTACAATGAGCAGTTCTTC. This gives the protein CASRPRTGFPYNEQFF.